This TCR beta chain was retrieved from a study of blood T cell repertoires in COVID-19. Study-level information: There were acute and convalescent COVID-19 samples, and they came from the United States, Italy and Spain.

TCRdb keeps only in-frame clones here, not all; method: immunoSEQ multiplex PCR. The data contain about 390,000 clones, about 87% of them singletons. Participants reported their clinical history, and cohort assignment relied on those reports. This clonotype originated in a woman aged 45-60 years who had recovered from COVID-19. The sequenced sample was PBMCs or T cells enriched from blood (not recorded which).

CDR3 bases: TGTGCCTGGGGTCGGGATAATCAGCCCCAGCATTTT. This gives the protein CAWGRDNQPQHF. This sequence joins TRBV30 and TRBJ1-5, with D hard to call. CDR3 size: 12 residues. Looked up from germline, CDR1 is GTSNPN and CDR2 is SVGIG (reference sequence). Trimming removed 5 bases at V and 4 bases at J, with 9 bases between.